This TCR beta chain was recorded in a study of T cell clones after liver transplantation. Note on this clone: Its antigen is not identified.

CDR1 is SGHRS and CDR2 is YFSETQ in the germline V gene. The CDR3 loop spans 14 amino acids. The V gene lost 0 bases and the J gene lost 3 bases, with 10 bases spanning the gap. Broader study findings: Circulating graft-donor-reactive CD4 TCRbeta sequences fell significantly post-transplant in 5 of 8 subjects.

Produced via immunoSEQ multiplex PCR; TCRdb's table is partial and in-frame only. The sample has roughly 100,000 clones, 80% to 90% seen once. The V and J genes are TRBV5-1 and TRBJ2-7, with D possibly TRBD2 on 5 matching bases. The material sequenced was CD4+ T cells from blood, taken approximately 50 months after liver transplant. The sequence was collected from a human patient who received a liver transplant. Some T cells could come from the graft donor. This chain's CDR3 is CASSLEGGFYEQYF. The DNA of the CDR3 is TGCGCCAGCAGCTTGGAAGGCGGGTTCTACGAGCAGTACTTC.